This TCR beta chain was sequenced during a study of CD8+ T cells in alopecia areata. Treatment described: oral pan-JAK inhibitor, 5-10 mg twice daily. Sequencing used cDNA as its template, made by extracting RNA and reverse transcribing it. Sequenced by immunoSEQ multiplex PCR; TCRdb stores in-frame clones only, minus some. Altogether approximately 220,000 clones are present, about two fifths being singletons, with the ten largest covering 0.48%. Specimen: CD4+ T cells sorted from blood, collected at roughly week 30, from a patient treated with tofacitinib. The receptor was isolated from a human donor with alopecia areata.

The CDR3 nucleotides are TGTGCCAGCAGTACTGAGGGACAGGGTTATGGCTACACCTTC. This gives the protein CASSTEGQGYGYTF. The J gene is TRBJ1-2, the V gene TRBV2; 9 bases are shared with TRBD1. V trimming: 5 bases; J trimming: 5 bases; junction bases outside the gene matches: 6. The CDR3 contains 14 residues. CDR1 is SNHLY, CDR2 FYNNEI, per germline.